Sequencing of this T cell receptor (beta chain) was carried out in a study of blood T cell repertoires in COVID-19. Overall study: Nucleic acid was either cDNA or gDNA, and it came from T cells, B-cell-depleted T cells, or PBMCs.

The authors' processing: For nucleated cells, counts were estimated from reference gene primer amplification. Libraries were prepared by immunoSEQ multiplex PCR; TCRdb keeps only in-frame clonotypes and omits some of them. V and J calls and clone size are those listed in that table; D and trimming were worked out from the DNA. The table lists a few hundred thousand clones, 87% of them singletons. V shed 2 bases and J shed 6 bases, with 6 bases lying between them. The CDR3 contains 12 residues. Germline lookup yields CDR1 SGHDN and CDR2 FVKESK. This receptor was obtained from a woman between 18 and 30 years old who had recovered from COVID-19. Sequenced: peripheral blood. The chain joins TRBV14 to TRBJ2-3; D call uncertain. The CDR3 spells CASSQLRDTQYF. The DNA of the CDR3 is TGTGCCAGCAGCCAATTGAGGGATACGCAGTATTTT. The whole variable domain, remainder taken from reference TRBV14 and TRBJ2-3, is EAGVTQFPSHSVIEKGQTVTLRCDPISGHDNLYWYRRVMGKEIKFLLHFVKESKQDESGMPNNRFLAERTGGTYSTLKVQPAELEDSGVYFCASSQLRDTQYFGPGTRLTVL.